This T cell receptor beta chain is from a study of cytomegalovirus exposure and HLA in healthy donors. The overall study: The study placed around 80% of its approximately 400 genotyped donors in the Caucasian-associated ancestry cluster. Whole-study findings and limits: In an earlier analysis, about 87% or about 30%: the productive usage of most TCR beta V segments. The availability of immune exposure information extended only to CMV serostatus.

The CDR3 is 16 residues long. V was shortened by 5 bases and J by 7 bases, with 23 bases between the two germline ends. Germline lookup yields CDR1 MDHEN and CDR2 SYDVKM. PCR used 60 Vbeta primers and 13 Jbeta primers. The data were produced by immunoSEQ multiplex PCR, yet TCRdb's version contains in-frame clones alone and is incomplete. The data hold some 190,000 clones, with 70% to 80% observed a single time. Donors were nominally healthy when sampled, though unrecorded immune exposures were likely. For this clone: What it recognizes is unknown.

This chain uses TRBV28 with TRBJ2-5, with D possibly matching TRBD2 (6 bases). This receptor was taken from a woman in her forties or fifties in good health and CMV-seronegative. Source material: PBMCs. CDR3 sequence reads: CASSPEARGLGRTQYF. The DNA for the CDR3 is TGTGCCAGCAGTCCGGAGGCGCGGGGACTTGGGAGGACCCAGTACTTC.